The clone carrying this TCR beta chain was seen more than once but under ten times. This sample was taken from a study of CD8+ T cells in alopecia areata. Isolated RNA was reverse transcribed into cDNA used as the sequencing template. Method: immunoSEQ multiplex PCR; TCRdb's copy keeps in-frame clones and lacks some. The data show 140,000 to 150,000 clones, around 50% seen once. The CDR3 sequence is 11 residues long. Germline V gives CDR1 SEHNR, CDR2 FQNEAQ (reference sequence). V was cut by 7 bases and J by 5 bases, with 8 bases left in between. The material sequenced was CD4+ T cells sorted from blood. The clonotype was recovered from a human donor with alopecia areata. J is TRBJ2-5 and V is TRBV7-9; D call uncertain. This chain's CDR3 is CASTLKETQYF. CDR3 in DNA: TGTGCCAGCACCCTTAAGGAGACCCAGTACTTC. Full variable domain (outside the CDR3, taken from reference TRBV7-9 and TRBJ2-5): DTGVSQNPRHKITKRGQNVTFRCDPISEHNRLYWYRQTLGQGPEFLTYFQNEAQLEKSRLLSDRFSAERPKGSFSTLEIQRTEQGDSAMYLCASTLKETQYFGPGTRLLVL.